What follows are 6 T cell receptor beta chains derived from one specimen sequenced in a study of spatial heterogeneity in lung cancer. TCRdb re-derived calls from the 5' RACE reads in MiXCR, one entry per CDR3 protein. The sample lists 2,500 to 3,500 distinct CDR3 sequences; around 55% were seen once. Time point specified: blood at routine non-recurrence follow-up after resection. The sequenced sample was PBMCs, obtained at follow-up. The receptors stem from a male donor with early-stage non-small cell lung cancer.

Comments on this clonotype: This beta chain appears as a stray read in a library generated for alpha chains; its size is not informative. This chain links TRBV20-1 with TRBJ2-1, with 7 bases fitting TRBD1. The CDR3 totals 15 residues. V gave up 1 base and J gave up 4 bases; unmatched junction bases: 7. CDR1 and CDR2 from the germline V gene are DFQATT and SNEGSKA (reference sequence). This chain's CDR3 is CSARGGNRGYNEQFF. CDR3 nucleotides: TGCAGTGCTAGAGGGGGAAACAGGGGATACAATGAGCAGTTCTTC.

This clonotype was observed a handful of times. Found in a library prepared for alpha chains, this beta chain is an off-target read, and its abundance has little meaning. The V gene is TRBV9, the J gene TRBJ2-5, with TRBD2 as a possible D gene (6 bases). This CDR3 comprises 13 residues. V lost 2 bases and J lost 2, with 7 bases in between. Germline V gives CDR1 SGDLS, CDR2 YYNGEE. The chain's CDR3 is CASSVGGQETQYF. In DNA, the CDR3 is TGTGCCAGCAGCGTGGGAGGTCAAGAGACCCAGTACTTC.

As to this clonotype: This beta chain is off target for a library built for alpha chains, so its abundance means little. This chain links TRBV28 with TRBJ2-7, with TRBD2 as a possible D gene (6 bases). Germline CDR1 and CDR2: MDHEN and SYDVKM. Trimming pared 4 bases from V and 0 bases from J, leaving 10 bases between. This CDR3 spans 14 amino acids. The CDR3 is CASSWGDGSYEQYF. As DNA, the CDR3 is TGTGCCAGCAGTTGGGGGGACGGCTCCTACGAGCAGTACTTC.

Comment on this clonotype: Since it is a stray read in a library aimed at alpha chains, this beta chain has a size that is not meaningful. The V and J genes are TRBV19 and TRBJ2-3; the match to TRBD1 covers 8 bases. Germline trimming cut 10 bases from V and 5 bases from J; bases unmatched to any gene: 11. Germline loops: CDR1 LNHDA, CDR2 SQIVND (reference sequence). The CDR3 loop spans 14 amino acids. CDR3 protein: CATRTGPSRDTQYF. CDR3 in DNA: TGTGCCACCAGGACAGGGCCTAGCCGAGATACGCAGTATTTT.

Turning to this clonotype: The library was designed around alpha chains, so this beta chain is a stray read whose abundance carries little weight. This sequence joins TRBV11-1 and TRBJ2-7; unclear D gene. Trimming took 5 bases from V and 6 from J, leaving 17 bases between them. Looked up from germline, CDR1 is SGHAT and CDR2 is FQDESV (reference sequence). CDR3 length: 14 amino acids. The CDR3, as DNA: TGTGCCAGCAGCCTATATGGCGTGGAGTCCGAGCAGTACTTC. Protein sequence: CASSLYGVESEQYF. The whole variable domain, filled in from reference TRBV11-1 and TRBJ2-7, reads EAEVAQSPRYKITEKSQAVAFWCDPISGHATLYWYRQILGQGPELLVQFQDESVVDDSQLPKDRFSAERLKGVDSTLKIQPAELGDSAMYLCASSLYGVESEQYFGPGTRLTVT.

This clonotype was observed a few times. This beta chain came through as a stray read in a library set up for alpha chains, and its size says little. This chain uses TRBV6-2 or TRBV6-3 with TRBJ2-3; perhaps D is TRBD1 or TRBD2 (5 bases each). Between the trimmed V and J ends, which lost 5 bases and 2 bases, there was a span of 8 bases. The CDR3 totals 13 residues. Germline-derived CDR1 and CDR2 are MNHEY and SVGEGT. This CDR3 reads CASSRDHTDTQYF. The CDR3 DNA sequence: TGTGCCAGCAGTAGGGACCACACAGATACGCAGTATTTT.